Listed here are 15 T cell receptor beta chains from one sample, sequenced in a study of blood T cell repertoires in COVID-19. The repertoire was sequenced with immunoSEQ multiplex PCR; TCRdb's copy has only in-frame clones and lacks some. The data show tens of thousands of clones, with around 90% seen just once and approximately 5% held by the top ten. The sequencing sample was made of peripheral blood. All receptors come from a woman aged 80 or over with acute or convalescent COVID-19.

The rearrangement uses TRBV5-1 and TRBJ2-5; 12 positions agree with TRBD1. The CDR3 has 15 amino acids. The germline gives CDR1 SGHRS, CDR2 YFSETQ. After removal of 4 bases from V and 5 bases from J, the junction contained 6 bases not matched to a gene. In nucleotides, the CDR3 is TGCGCCAGCAGCGGAGGGACAGGGGGCGGGGAGACCCAGTACTTC. Its protein is CASSGGTGGGETQYF.

This clone was found once. The chain combines TRBV20-1 with TRBJ1-2; no firm D call. Trimming took off 5 bases at V and 6 bases at J, with 7 bases between the two ends. Per the germline V gene, CDR1 is DFQATT and CDR2 is SNEGSKA (reference sequence). The CDR3 loop spans 10 amino acids. The chain's CDR3 is CSAGSDGYTF. The CDR3, as DNA: TGCAGTGCTGGCAGCGATGGCTACACCTTC.

CDR3 DNA sequence: TGCGCCAGCAGTCGTCAGGGGGCCGACTATGGCTACACCTTC. Amino acids: CASSRQGADYGYTF. The chain has TRBV5-1 and TRBJ1-2; 8 nucleotides line up with TRBD1. This CDR3 contains 14 residues. The V gene's germline CDR1 is SGHRS and CDR2 YFSETQ. V was pared by 5 bases and J by 3 bases, with 6 bases of the junction left unmatched. The variable domain in full, completed from reference TRBV5-1 and TRBJ1-2, reads KAGVTQTPRYLIKTRGQQVTLSCSPISGHRSVSWYQQTPGQGLQFLFEYFSETQRNKGNFPGRFSGRQFSNSRSEMNVSTLELGDSALYLCASSRQGADYGYTFGSGTRLTVV.

The chain has TRBV12-3 or TRBV12-4 and TRBJ1-1, with unresolved D. Deletions cut 3 bases from V and 3 bases from J, with 8 bases between. This CDR3 spans 13 amino acids. The CDR3 nucleotides read TGTGCCAGCAGTTTGGGAGATTACACTGAAGCTTTCTTT. Translated: CASSLGDYTEAFF.

The chain has TRBV6-1 and TRBJ2-7; D gene unclear. CDR3 length: 15 residues. V lost 1 base to trimming and J lost 2 bases, with 12 bases between them. CDR1 and CDR2 from the germline V gene are MNHNS and SASEGT. The DNA of the CDR3 is TGTGCCAGCAGTGAAGGCCCAGCGCACGCCTACGAGCAGTACTTC. Translated: CASSEGPAHAYEQYF.

The V gene is TRBV12-3 or TRBV12-4, the J gene TRBJ1-5, with 9 positions matching TRBD1. The CDR3 is made up of 13 amino acids. The V gene end was trimmed by 6 bases and the J gene end by 6 bases; junction bases not matched to a gene: 3. The CDR3 DNA reads TGTGCCAGCAGGACAGGGGGTGGTCAGCCCCAGCATTTT. Protein product: CASRTGGGQPQHF.

The rearrangement joins TRBV30 to TRBJ1-4; D not resolved. Germline V gene data show CDR1 as GTSNPN and CDR2 as SVGIG (reference sequence). The CDR3 extends over 11 amino acids. V was trimmed by 0 bases and J by 10 bases, leaving 6 bases between them. The CDR3: CAWSVSGKLFF. The CDR3 DNA reads TGTGCCTGGAGTGTATCCGGAAAACTGTTTTTT.

This clone has only one observation. The rearrangement joins TRBV7-2 to TRBJ2-1; D gene uncertain. This CDR3 is built from 16 residues. With 0 bases removed from V and 1 base from J, the gap between germline ends came to 10 bases. The germline V gene encodes CDR1 SGHTA and CDR2 FQGNSA. CDR3 in amino acids: CASSLAPSRSYNEQFF. The CDR3 bases are TGTGCCAGCAGCTTAGCCCCCTCCCGGTCCTACAATGAGCAGTTCTTC.

V is TRBV7-3 and J is TRBJ2-3; D is perhaps TRBD1 (6 bases). This CDR3 spans 13 amino acids. CDR1 and CDR2 (germline): SGHTA, FQGTGA. V was trimmed by 4 bases and J by 5 bases, leaving 10 bases between them. The CDR3 DNA sequence: TGTGCCAGCAGCTCGCGGACAGAAGATACGCAGTATTTT. The encoded protein is CASSSRTEDTQYF.

V is TRBV25-1 and J is TRBJ1-1; TRBD1 might be the D (6 bases). The CDR3 runs 13 residues. Germline CDR1 and CDR2: MGHDK and SYGVNS. V was cut by 6 bases and J by 2 bases, with 10 bases left in between. The CDR3 DNA sequence: TGTGCCAGCAGGGTACAGGGAAACACTGAAGCTTTCTTT. It specifies CASRVQGNTEAFF.

The J gene is TRBJ1-1, the V gene TRBV28; weak D call: TRBD1 (5 bases). Trimming took 6 bases from V and 3 from J, leaving 14 bases between them. This CDR3 comprises 14 residues. CDR1 and CDR2 (germline): MDHEN, SYDVKM. CDR3 region: CASRSGRRDTEAFF. CDR3 nucleotide sequence: TGTGCCAGCAGGTCAGGGAGGAGGGACACTGAAGCTTTCTTT. Together with reference TRBV28 and TRBJ1-1, the CDR3 gives the full variable domain: DVKVTQSSRYLVKRTGEKVFLECVQDMDHENMFWYRQDPGLGLRLIYFSYDVKMKEKGDIPEGYSVSREKKERFSLILESASTNQTSMYLCASRSGRRDTEAFFGQGTRLTVV.

The chain recombines TRBV11-2 with TRBJ2-7; the match to TRBD2 covers 13 bases. The germline CDR1 and CDR2 sequences are SGHAT and FQNNGV. The length of the CDR3 is 18 residues. Trimming at V came to 5 bases and at J to 3 bases, leaving 13 bases not matched to a gene. Here the CDR3 DNA reads TGTGCCAGCAGCCCCCGGACTAGCGGGGGAATCACAGGCTACGAGCAGTACTTC. Its translation is CASSPRTSGGITGYEQYF.

The genes are TRBV6-2 or TRBV6-3 and TRBJ1-2; D possibly corresponds to TRBD1 (6 bases). The CDR3 consists of 15 residues. Trimming took off 6 bases at V and 0 bases at J, with 14 bases between the two ends. Germline CDR1 reads MNHEY; CDR2 reads SVGEGT. The CDR3 DNA reads as TGTGCCAGCAGCCCAGGGGTTTACGCTAACTATGGCTACACCTTC. This codes for CASSPGVYANYGYTF.

The chain recombines TRBV24-1 with TRBJ2-1, with TRBD1 matching 7 bases. Per the germline V gene, CDR1 is KGHDR and CDR2 is SFDVKD. The CDR3 is made up of 15 amino acids. Trimming took 5 bases from V and 0 from J; bases not matched to a gene: 3. CDR3 sequence: CATSARGSSYNEQFF. DNA for the CDR3: TGTGCCACCAGTGCCAGGGGGAGCTCCTACAATGAGCAGTTCTTC.

This clone was recorded a few times. V gene TRBV24-1 combines with J gene TRBJ2-3, with TRBD1 as a possible D gene (6 bases). CDR3 length: 14 amino acids. Trimming took off 4 bases at V and 2 bases at J, with 9 bases between the two ends. CDR1 KGHDR and CDR2 SFDVKD come from the germline V gene. The CDR3 DNA reads as TGTGCCACCAGTGACTACAGGGACACAGATACGCAGTATTTT. Translated, it gives CATSDYRDTDTQYF.